Each of the 23 T cell receptor beta chains below was sequenced from the same sample in a study of OX40 agonist ivuxolimab in advanced cancers. TCRdb's copy holds only in-frame clones and misses some; the assay was immunoSEQ multiplex PCR. Of approximately 59,000 clones listed, 81% were seen once; the top ten hold 0.75%. Sequenced here: CD4+ or CD8+ T cells sorted from blood, sampled in a trial of the OX40 agonist ivuxolimab. These receptors all stem from an adult with an advanced solid tumor such as melanoma, head and neck, liver or kidney cancer.

This clone appeared many times. The V gene is TRBV5-4, the J gene TRBJ1-2, with a weak D call TRBD1 (5 bases). This CDR3 region has 12 residues. V lost 4 bases, J lost 7 bases, and 11 bases lay in between. Per germline, CDR1 SGHNT and CDR2 YYREEE (reference sequence). The CDR3 is CASSEQGGGYTF. As DNA, the CDR3 is TGTGCCAGCAGCGAGCAGGGTGGTGGCTACACCTTC.

This clone was counted a few times. This rearrangement joins TRBV5-1 to TRBJ1-1; D unresolved. V shed 0 bases and J shed 5 bases, with 11 bases lying between them. This CDR3 is 14 amino acids long. Germline assignment: CDR1 SGHRS and CDR2 YFSETQ. The CDR3 loop reads CASSLEFGFTEAFF. In nucleotides, the CDR3 is TGCGCCAGCAGCTTGGAATTTGGGTTTACTGAAGCTTTCTTT.

This clone has only one observation. J is TRBJ2-7 and V is TRBV11-3, with a possible D match to TRBD2 (5 bases). In germline, CDR1 is SGHNT, CDR2 YENEEA. The V end lost 6 bases, the J end lost 0 bases, and 9 bases lay between the germline ends. The CDR3 contains 13 residues. CDR3 nucleotide sequence: TGTGCCAGCAGACGGGGAAACTCCTACGAGCAGTACTTC. Translation gives CASRRGNSYEQYF.

This CDR3 is CASSYSRTASIQYF. In nucleotides, the CDR3 is TGTGCCAGCAGTTACTCGCGGACTGCCAGTATTCAGTACTTC. The rearrangement links TRBV6-5 to TRBJ2-4; maybe TRBD2 (5 bases). Per germline, CDR1 MNHEY and CDR2 SVGAGI. The CDR3 runs 14 residues. Trimming shortened V by 0 bases and J by 10 bases, and 13 bases separated the two germline ends.

The chain links TRBV6-1 to TRBJ1-5; 10 bases are a match to TRBD1. Germline CDR1 reads MNHNS; CDR2 reads SASEGT. V lost 10 bases and J lost 7; bases outside the gene matches: 7. The CDR3 length is 13 residues. Here the CDR3 DNA reads TGTGCCATCCGACAGGGGGCACTACAGCCCCAGCATTTT. This encodes CAIRQGALQPQHF.

This clone showed up just once. The CDR3 here is CASSLSGGAVETQYF. CDR3 bases: TGTGCCAGCAGCTTAAGCGGGGGGGCCGTTGAGACCCAGTACTTC. The chain uses TRBV7-8 and TRBJ2-5; 10 nucleotides agree with TRBD2. The CDR3 runs to 15 residues. Per germline, CDR1 SGHVS and CDR2 FQNEAQ. V was clipped by 2 bases and J by 5 bases; unmatched bases: 5. Based on the CDR3 plus reference TRBV7-8 and TRBJ2-5, the full variable domain is GAGVSQSPRYKVAKRGQDVALRCDPISGHVSLFWYQQALGQGPEFLTYFQNEAQLDKSGLPSDRFFAERPEGSVSTLKIQRTQQEDSAVYLCASSLSGGAVETQYFGPGTRLLVL.

This clone was counted between two and nine times. The V gene is TRBV28, the J gene TRBJ1-3; D possibly corresponds to TRBD1 (5 bases). The length of the CDR3 is 18 residues. Trimming took 3 bases from V and 1 from J, leaving 19 bases between them. In germline, CDR1 is MDHEN, CDR2 SYDVKM. CDR3 DNA: TGTGCCAGCAGTTTGCCTTACCCGCAGGGCCTTTCTGGAAACACCATATATTTT. This codes for CASSLPYPQGLSGNTIYF.

The V gene is TRBV18, the J gene TRBJ1-1, with TRBD1 matching over 10 bases. The CDR3 spans 14 residues. The ends lost 3 bases at V and 4 bases at J; junction bases unmatched: 2. Germline-derived CDR1 and CDR2 are KGHSH and LQKENI. This chain's CDR3 is CASSPRQGATEAFF. The CDR3 DNA reads as TGTGCCAGCTCACCTAGACAGGGGGCCACTGAAGCTTTCTTT. Drawing the rest from reference TRBV18 and TRBJ1-1, the complete variable domain is NAGVMQNPRHLVRRRGQEARLRCSPMKGHSHVYWYRQLPEEGLKFMVYLQKENIIDESGMPKERFSAEFPKEGPSILRIQQVVRGDSAAYFCASSPRQGATEAFFGQGTRLTVV.

The chain uses TRBV7-3 and TRBJ2-3, with D possibly TRBD1 on 6 matching bases. Germline V lookup: CDR1 SGHTA, CDR2 FQGTGA. The CDR3 length is 15 residues. Trimming took 4 bases from V and 2 from J, leaving 13 bases between them. The CDR3 nucleotides read TGTGCCAGCAGCTCACAGGGTCGGCTCACAGATACGCAGTATTTT. It is translated as CASSSQGRLTDTQYF.

The V and J genes are TRBV7-9 and TRBJ1-3; D is possibly TRBD1 (6 bases). Germline V CDR1 and CDR2: SEHNR, FQNEAQ (reference sequence). The CDR3 covers 14 residues. Trimming took off 1 base at V and 2 bases at J, with 6 bases between the two ends. The CDR3 nucleotides read TGTGCCAGCAGCTTAGGGACAGCTGGAAACACCATATATTTT. Translating gives CASSLGTAGNTIYF.

The chain joins TRBV29-1 to TRBJ2-2, with 8 positions matching TRBD1. V shed 4 bases and J 0 bases; nucleotides not matched to a gene: 4. The V gene's germline CDR1 is SQVTM and CDR2 ANQGSEA. The CDR3 totals 15 residues. The CDR3 nucleotides are TGCAGCGTTGTACAGGGGGACGCGAACACCGGGGAGCTGTTTTTT. Protein: CSVVQGDANTGELFF.

The genes are TRBV6-1 and TRBJ2-5; TRBD2 matches 13 bases. Germline trimming cut 4 bases from V and 5 bases from J; bases unmatched to any gene: 4. In germline, CDR1 is MNHNS, CDR2 SASEGT. The CDR3 consists of 15 residues. The CDR3 coding sequence is TGTGCCAGCAGTGTACTAGCGGGGGGGCAGGAGACCCAGTACTTC. Translating gives CASSVLAGGQETQYF.

The rearrangement joins TRBV9 to TRBJ2-1; D ambiguous. The CDR3 spans 12 residues. Germline V CDR1 and CDR2: SGDLS, YYNGEE. Trimming left V 3 bases short and J 3 bases short, with 4 bases between. CDR3 loop: CASSESYNEQFF. The CDR3 nucleotides are TGTGCCAGCAGCGAGAGCTACAATGAGCAGTTCTTC. The entire variable domain, with the rest obtained from reference TRBV9 and TRBJ2-1, is as follows: DSGVTQTPKHLITATGQRVTLRCSPRSGDLSVYWYQQSLDQGLQFLIQYYNGEERAKGNILERFSAQQFPDLHSELNLSSLELGDSALYFCASSESYNEQFFGPGTRLTVL.

The chain carries TRBV5-1 and TRBJ2-5, with TRBD2 identical over 13 bases. This CDR3 spans 14 amino acids. Trimming at V came to 4 bases and at J to 5 bases, leaving 2 bases not matched to a gene. CDR1 and CDR2 from the germline V gene are SGHRS and YFSETQ. CDR3: CASSMTSGGETQYF. The CDR3 nucleotides read TGCGCCAGCAGCATGACTAGCGGGGGGGAGACCCAGTACTTC.

This clone was detected once. This sequence joins TRBV6-5 and TRBJ2-7; 8 bases match TRBD2. CDR3 size: 14 residues. CDR1 is MNHEY, CDR2 SVGAGI, per germline. The trim removed 5 bases at V and 4 bases at J, leaving 7 bases unmatched. As DNA, the CDR3 is TGTGCCAGCAGTCCCGGGGGGGGAGCGTACGAGCAGTACTTC. Protein: CASSPGGGAYEQYF.

The chain uses TRBV27 and TRBJ1-1; 7 bases are shared with TRBD1. V was clipped by 3 bases and J by 3 bases; unmatched bases: 13. Germline CDR1 and CDR2: MNHEY and SMNVEV (reference sequence). The CDR3 is 17 amino acids. The CDR3 region has the DNA TGTGCCAGCAGTTTCGCGACAGGGTTTAGGAGGGACACTGAAGCTTTCTTT. It is translated as CASSFATGFRRDTEAFF.

This chain connects TRBV5-4 to TRBJ2-3; 16 nucleotides align to TRBD2. Germline loops: CDR1 SGHNT, CDR2 YYREEE (reference sequence). V was clipped by 4 bases and J by 1 base; unmatched bases: 6. This CDR3 is 18 amino acids long. The CDR3 spells CASSVGLAGGPRTDTQYF. CDR3 DNA sequence: TGTGCCAGCAGCGTGGGACTAGCGGGGGGGCCGCGCACAGATACGCAGTATTTT.

The rearrangement joins TRBV19 to TRBJ1-3; possible D gene TRBD1, 5 bases. CDR3 length: 17 residues. Trimming left V 5 bases short and J 0 bases short, with 17 bases between. Per germline, CDR1 LNHDA and CDR2 SQIVND (reference sequence). The CDR3, as DNA: TGTGCCAGTAGTTCCAGGCCCCGGGGGACCTCTGGAAACACCATATATTTT. Translation: CASSSRPRGTSGNTIYF.

CDR3 in DNA: TGTGCCAGCAGCTTAGATCCGGCAGGGGGGCACGAGCAGTACTTC. Amino acid sequence: CASSLDPAGGHEQYF. The chain recombines TRBV11-2 with TRBJ2-7, with a tentative D call TRBD1 (7 bases). V was clipped by 0 bases and J by 5 bases, with 14 bases between them. Germline V gives CDR1 SGHAT, CDR2 FQNNGV. The CDR3 length is 15 residues.

This chain joins TRBV27 and TRBJ2-1; TRBD2 matches 7 bases. With V trimmed by 2 bases and J by 8 bases, 6 bases remained unmatched. The CDR3 is 14 amino acids. Germline V gene lookup returns CDR1 MNHEY and CDR2 SMNVEV (reference sequence). The CDR3 coding sequence is TGTGCCAGCAGTTTAGGGAGGGCGGGATATGAGCAGTTCTTC. Amino acid sequence: CASSLGRAGYEQFF.

J is TRBJ2-3 and V is TRBV7-2, with TRBD1 matching over 9 bases. This CDR3 is built from 16 residues. Germline values: CDR1 SGHTA, CDR2 FQGNSA. V was clipped by 2 bases and J by 4 bases; unmatched bases: 7. CDR3 residues: CASSLMGRQGADTQYF. In nucleotides, the CDR3 is TGTGCCAGCAGCTTAATGGGGAGACAGGGGGCAGATACGCAGTATTTT.

Regarding this clone: The junction departs from the called germline gene at one end, perhaps through a read error. The chain carries TRBV11-3 and TRBJ2-2; no firm D call. The germline V gene encodes CDR1 SGHNT and CDR2 YENEEA. CDR3 length equals 12 residues. The CDR3 protein is CASGLTSGELFF. As DNA, the CDR3 is TGTGCCAGCGGCTTAACCTCCGGGGAGCTGTTTTTT.

The V and J genes are TRBV5-1 and TRBJ2-1, with 7 bases aligning to TRBD2. This CDR3 is 15 amino acids long. Trimming cost V 0 bases and J 3 bases; bases outside gene matches: 3. Germline CDR1 reads SGHRS; CDR2 reads YFSETQ. CDR3 in amino acids: CASSLVGTNYNEQFF. The DNA of the CDR3 is TGCGCCAGCAGCTTGGTGGGGACTAACTACAATGAGCAGTTCTTC.